The T cell receptor beta chain under discussion was sequenced for a study of cytomegalovirus exposure and HLA in healthy donors. Both 60 Vbeta primers and 13 Jbeta primers went into the PCR. TCRdb's copy holds only in-frame clones and misses some; the assay was immunoSEQ multiplex PCR. The sample includes 150,000 to 200,000 clones, 62% seen only once; the top ten take 2.5% to 3.5%. The V end lost 5 bases, the J end lost 0 bases, and 10 bases lay between the germline ends. The germline V gene encodes CDR1 SGHTA and CDR2 FQGNSA. The CDR3 runs 15 residues. This clone was seen a few times. What it binds is not known. Study-wide findings and caveats: A later analysis showed that HLA-associated TCR beta chains had undergone more clonal expansion than equally common others.

The sample was PBMCs. The chain links TRBV7-2 to TRBJ2-2, with D tentatively TRBD1 (6 bases). This sequence originates from a man in his forties in good health and CMV-seronegative. The CDR3 reads CASSPWTANTGELFF. The CDR3 coding sequence is TGTGCCAGCAGCCCGTGGACAGCGAACACCGGGGAGCTGTTTTTT.